The present TCR beta chain was sequenced within a study of T cell changes during pregnancy in multiple sclerosis. There are 15 residues in the CDR3. The V end was cut by 2 bases, the J end by 4 bases, with 13 bases between. CDR1 and CDR2 (germline): SGHRS, YFSETQ. The table came from immunoSEQ multiplex PCR; TCRdb's copy has only in-frame clones and leaves some out. The table includes some 100,000 clones, almost 95% detected once. Sequenced material: peripheral blood, taken before pregnancy. The clonotype comes from a female donor with multiple sclerosis, enrolled in a pregnancy study. The genes are TRBV5-1 and TRBJ2-1; weak D call: TRBD2 (6 bases). The CDR3: CASSLLGRPYNEQFF. DNA for the CDR3: TGCGCCAGCAGCTTATTGGGGAGGCCGTACAATGAGCAGTTCTTC.